The sequence of this TCR beta chain was determined in a study of tumor-infiltrating lymphocytes in primary liver carcinoma (TCRdb year 2017). About the study as a whole: The five patients, three men and two women aged 30 to 69 years, had hepatocellular carcinoma (four) or combined HCC and intrahepatic cholangiocarcinoma (one). Tumors of the five patients were stage T1-T3 N0M0 with maximum diameters of roughly 4.2 to 11 cm. Samples yielded roughly 3.5 to 7.13 million productive TCRbeta reads; read depth did not differ significantly between tissue types. TCRbeta repertoire sequencing, expression microarrays and whole-exome sequencing were combined in the study across five regions of each liver tumor, with adjacent normal tissue and blood also included. A total of roughly 35 specimens from 5 patients, comprising about 25 tumor regions, 5 adjacent noncancerous liver tissues and 5 peripheral blood samples, were covered by TCRbeta repertoire sequencing. To link TCRbeta repertoire diversity to the local molecular phenotype, the 20 to 25 tumor region samples were profiled with Agilent mRNA microarrays. Technical replicate repertoires showed high reproducibility, with mean shared-clone rates around 0.9 and correlation coefficients above 0.95.

Total RNA and DNA were co-extracted from roughly 18-30 mg of bulk tissue with the AllPrep DNA/RNA mini kit, without cell sorting. About five patients with histopathologically diagnosed primary liver carcinoma underwent surgical resection in China between late 2015 and March 2016. At the time of sampling, the patients were treatment-naive and had chronic HBV infection. Five spatially separated regions were sampled from each tumor: the superior, inferior, left-lateral and right-lateral poles, plus the tumor centre. Histological examination found more than 80% viable tumor cells in every tumor sample. Pieces of fresh tumor and adjacent tissue were cut in half, with one half kept in RNAlater at -80 degrees C and the other half sent for histology. To note about this clonotype: Its antigen remains undetermined. Sequence at one end of the junction differs from germline and may be a read error.

Using a constant-region primer and ProtoScript II reverse transcriptase, TCRbeta-specific cDNA was reverse-transcribed from around 520 ng total RNA. Three nested multiplex PCR rounds, following a slightly modified ARM-PCR procedure, were used to build the TCRbeta libraries. Each of the first two PCR rounds ran for nine to ten cycles and used multiplex TRBV1-TRBV30 forward primers together with a Cbeta reverse primer. A final 25-cycle PCR with Deep VentR polymerase added sample barcodes and Illumina adapters. Before sequencing, amplicons between 200 and 500 bp were purified from gel using a QIAquick gel extraction kit. An Illumina HiSeq 2500 was used to sequence the TCRbeta amplicons with 250-bp paired-end reads. As for the authors' bioinformatics: Reads were quality-trimmed with Trimmomatic v0.33, and paired reads were merged with FLASH v1.2.11 to recover full CDR3 sequences. MiGEC v1.2.1b assigned V, D and J germline segments to the rearranged TCRbeta sequences. Clonotype statistics and Shannon-Wiener diversity indices were computed with VDJtools v1.0.0. Except for diversity analysis, only the 250 most abundant clonotypes of each sample were used in subsequent analyses to reduce sampling bias. Using fastp at Q25 and MiXCR, TCRdb reprocessed the public reads and kept productive beta chains. One record per CDR3 amino acid sequence lists the most common genes and DNA. TCRdb, rather than the study authors, made the V and J calls. The sample yields around 100,000 distinct CDR3 sequences; about 62% were counted once. The ten largest clones capture around 12% of the sample.

The paper's findings and limits, for the study overall: Pairs of tumor regions showed greater repertoire overlap (mean 36%) than tumor-adjacent pairs (approximately 17%) or tumor-blood pairs (roughly 15%), which is consistent with antigen-driven expansion. Bulk unsorted samples precluded comparing CD4+ and CD8+ T cell repertoires. Only about 7.5-25% of top clones were found in all five regions of a tumor, suggesting spatial heterogeneity of tumor-infiltrating T cells. The study included only four to six patients, and the authors note findings should be validated in a larger study. The top 250 clones made up a significantly larger repertoire fraction in tumors than in blood (p = 0.039). Only the TCR beta chain was sequenced, which likely underestimates true repertoire diversity because unpaired alpha chains were not captured.

The CDR3 sequence holds 16 residues, the cysteine and phenylalanine included. Left in the record is the CDR3 DNA by itself, 48 bases read in frame from the first base. Via the germline V gene, CDR1 is MNHNS and CDR2 SASEGT. Sequences were obtained from liver tumor tissue from sampling region 2. What the cell subset or site label conveys for this sample: tumor region T2, inferior pole. The TCR comes from a woman aged 55 to 70 with primary liver carcinoma and hepatitis B virus infection. The chain links TRBV6-1 with TRBJ2-4; TRBD2 is possibly the D segment (5 matching bases). The CDR3 reads as follows: CASSDVSGGTKYIQYF. In nucleotides, the sequence is TGTGCCAGCAGTGACGTGAGCGGAGGAACCAAATACATTCAGTACTTC.